This T cell receptor (beta chain) is drawn from a study of blood T cell repertoires in COVID-19. Study context: Sources were T cells, B-cell-depleted T cells, or PBMCs; the material itself was cDNA or gDNA.

V lost 0 bases and J 1 base, leaving 4 bases between the germline ends. CDR3 length: 13 amino acids. Germline CDR1 and CDR2: SGHNT and YYREEE (reference sequence). In the study's own analysis: Amplified reference gene primers provided the basis for estimating nucleated cell counts. The table came from immunoSEQ multiplex PCR; TCRdb's copy has only in-frame clones and leaves some out. V and J calls and clone size are those listed in that table; D and trimming were worked out from the DNA. The sample holds under 200,000 clones; approximately 91% are singletons and the top ten take 2% to 3%. The receptor comes from a man aged 18 to 30 with acute or convalescent COVID-19. Input material: peripheral blood. The rearrangement uses TRBV5-4 and TRBJ1-2; no reliable D call. CDR3 amino acids: CASSLAGNYGYTF. For the CDR3, the DNA is TGTGCCAGCAGCTTGGCGGGTAACTATGGCTACACCTTC.